This T cell receptor (beta chain) originates from a study of identical twins. The donors were all healthy and Caucasian. From the 5' RACE reads, TCRdb called clonotypes with MiXCR, one entry per CDR3 protein. The sample has 220,000 or so distinct CDR3 sequences; approximately 7% are singletons. This clonotype was counted a few times. Its antigen is as yet unknown. Study conclusions and caveats: Invariant MAIT and iNKT cells may have partly biased zero-insertion analyses.

V was shortened by 6 bases and J by 5 bases, with 13 bases between the two germline ends. Germline V gene lookup returns CDR1 MNHNS and CDR2 SASEGT. The CDR3 extends over 14 amino acids. This same sample was also taken into another study, of yellow fever vaccine responses in identical twins.

V usage is TRBV6-1 and J usage is TRBJ1-4; D is possibly TRBD1 (5 bases). The sample consisted of memory (CD45RO+) T cells sorted from blood. This TCR came from a woman aged 18-29 years in good health. The CDR3 reads CASSLGTLNEKLFF. In nucleotides, the CDR3 is TGTGCCAGCAGCCTCGGGACCTTAAATGAAAAACTGTTTTTT.